This is a list of T cell receptor beta chains from one sample in a study of spatial heterogeneity in lung cancer. TCRdb passed the 5' RACE reads through MiXCR, listing each CDR3 protein once. The table has about 100,000 distinct CDR3 sequences, approximately 19% seen once. This material consisted of PBMCs, taken at follow-up. The receptor set was obtained from a male donor with early-stage non-small cell lung cancer. CDR3s include the opening cysteine and the closing phenylalanine or tryptophan. D genes are given only for firm matches. Size values are once, few and many counts, or a class for expanded clones, and some rows have none.

TRBJ1-1	TRBV20-1	TRBD1	medium-sized	CSADKDRAETEAFF	TGCAGTGCTGACAAAGACAGGGCGGAAACTGAAGCTTTCTTT
TRBJ1-2	TRBV30	-	few	CAWSHVPSYGYTF	TGTGCCTGGAGTCATGTACCATCCTATGGCTACACCTTC
TRBJ2-3	TRBV24-1	-	few	CATSDWTGNTDTQYF	TGTGCCACCAGTGATTGGACCGGGAACACAGATACGCAGTATTTT
TRBJ2-2	TRBV6-5	-	-	CASREKDGELFF	TGTGCCAGCAGGGAAAAAGACGGGGAGCTGTTTTTT
TRBJ2-1	TRBV12-3/TRBV12-4	-	few	CASSLVRELLGEQFF	TGTGCCAGCAGTTTAGTAAGGGAGCTTTTGGGTGAGCAGTTCTTC
TRBJ2-3	TRBV11-3	TRBD2	-	CASSLGLAGVTQYF	TGTGCCAGCAGCTTAGGACTAGCGGGAGTTACGCAGTATTTT
TRBJ1-2	TRBV15	-	few	CATSRDRIYGYTF	TGTGCCACCAGCAGAGACCGAATCTATGGCTACACCTTC
TRBJ2-5	TRBV18	-	-	CASSPSPGESQETQYF	TGTGCCAGCTCACCCTCGCCGGGGGAAAGCCAAGAGACCCAGTACTTC
TRBJ2-7	TRBV19	-	-	CASSIMQGQDYEQYF	TGTGCCAGTAGTATAATGCAGGGGCAGGACTACGAGCAGTACTTC
TRBJ1-2	TRBV2	-	-	CASSEGVSTTNYGYTF	TGTGCCAGCAGTGAAGGGGTCTCGACGACTAACTATGGCTACACCTTC
TRBJ2-2	TRBV7-6	-	few	CASSLRTRGAGTGELFF	TGTGCCAGCAGCCTAAGGACTAGGGGGGCTGGCACCGGGGAGCTGTTTTTT
TRBJ2-2	TRBV6-2/TRBV6-3	-	once	CASSDGGHTGELFF	TGTGCCAGCAGCGACGGAGGCCACACCGGGGAGCTGTTTTTT
TRBJ2-5	TRBV27	TRBD1	few	CASSKLGQGTETQYF	TGTGCCAGCAGTAAATTGGGACAGGGTACGGAGACCCAGTACTTC
TRBJ1-1	TRBV28	-	few	CASSRTSSVREAFF	TGTGCCAGCAGTCGGACTTCGAGTGTACGTGAAGCTTTCTTT
TRBJ2-1	TRBV12-3/TRBV12-4	-	-	CASSFRRLSEQFF	TGTGCCAGCAGCTTTAGGCGGTTGAGTGAGCAGTTCTTC
TRBJ2-3	TRBV20-1	-	few	CSASEGLADTQYF	TGCAGTGCTAGTGAGGGCCTAGCAGATACGCAGTATTTT
TRBJ2-5	TRBV7-2	-	few	CASSLRSSGETQYF	TGTGCCAGCAGCTTAAGATCGTCGGGGGAGACCCAGTACTTC
TRBJ2-5	TRBV7-9	-	many	CATGQGGRETQYF	TGTGCCACGGGCCAGGGAGGAAGAGAGACCCAGTACTTC
TRBJ2-3	TRBV20-1	TRBD2	-	CSARLAEVTDTQYF	TGCAGTGCTAGACTAGCGGAGGTTACAGATACGCAGTATTTT
TRBJ2-7	TRBV7-2	TRBD2	few	CASTMTPGLAGGEQYF	TGTGCCAGCACCATGACCCCGGGACTAGCGGGAGGCGAGCAGTACTTC
TRBJ2-1	TRBV20-1	-	-	CSAPDQFREQFF	TGCAGTGCCCCAGATCAGTTCCGTGAGCAGTTCTTC
TRBJ1-1	TRBV9	-	many	CASSVAGEAFF	TGTGCCAGCAGCGTAGCTGGGGAAGCTTTCTTT
TRBJ2-5	TRBV6-2/TRBV6-3	TRBD2	once	CASRIAGPYQETQYF	TGTGCCAGCAGAATAGCGGGACCGTACCAAGAGACCCAGTACTTC
TRBJ1-3	TRBV7-9	TRBD1	-	CASSQRTGDSGNTIYF	TGTGCCAGCAGCCAACGGACAGGGGACTCCGGAAACACCATATATTTT
TRBJ2-6	TRBV11-2	-	-	CASRSTGTGANVLTF	TGTGCCAGCAGGAGCACAGGGACTGGGGCCAACGTCCTGACTTTC
TRBJ2-7	TRBV20-1	TRBD1	few	CSAITGGRSYEQYF	TGCAGTGCAATTACAGGGGGCAGATCGTACGAGCAGTACTTC
TRBJ1-1	TRBV10-2	-	many	CATGQGNTEAFF	TGCGCCACGGGGCAGGGAAACACTGAAGCTTTCTTT
TRBJ2-1	TRBV29-1	TRBD1	-	CSVAGQGTYNEQFF	TGCAGCGTTGCGGGACAGGGAACCTACAATGAGCAGTTCTTC
TRBJ2-7	TRBV12-3/TRBV12-4	-	few	CASSLDVTYEQYF	TGTGCCAGCAGTTTGGATGTGACCTACGAGCAGTACTTC
TRBJ1-5	TRBV20-1	-	few	CSASVWRDSNQPQHF	TGCAGTGCTAGTGTATGGCGGGATAGCAATCAGCCCCAGCATTTT
TRBJ1-5	TRBV20-1	-	many	CSASTGEEQPQHF	TGCAGTGCTTCGACCGGGGAGGAACAGCCCCAGCATTTT
TRBJ1-2	TRBV6-6	-	-	CASSYSDRTNGYTF	TGTGCCAGCAGTTACTCGGATAGGACAAATGGCTACACCTTC
TRBJ2-7	TRBV7-9	TRBD1	few	CASSKTGQGRTRWYF	TGTGCCAGCAGCAAAACGGGACAGGGTCGTACCAGGTGGTACTTC
TRBJ2-7	TRBV20-1	TRBD2	-	CSAVRKAGASYEQYF	TGCAGTGCCGTGAGAAAAGCGGGAGCCTCCTACGAGCAGTACTTC
TRBJ1-5	TRBV30	-	few	CAWSGAGVSQPQHF	TGTGCCTGGAGTGGCGCAGGTGTCAGTCAGCCCCAGCATTTT
TRBJ2-5	TRBV3-1	-	many	CASSSSRGTQYF	TGTGCCAGCAGCTCGTCCCGGGGGACCCAGTACTTC
TRBJ2-7	TRBV9	-	-	CASSVSQPPEQYF	TGTGCCAGCAGCGTAAGTCAGCCGCCCGAGCAGTACTTC
TRBJ1-1	TRBV29-1	TRBD1	-	CSVGDRGGAEAFF	TGCAGCGTCGGGGACAGGGGCGGCGCTGAAGCTTTCTTT
TRBJ2-3	TRBV27	-	-	CASSFYSPSTDTQYF	TGTGCCAGCAGTTTTTACTCCCCTAGCACAGATACGCAGTATTTT
TRBJ2-1	TRBV20-1	-	-	CSATRGEGGGNEQFF	TGCAGTGCTACAAGGGGGGAAGGAGGCGGCAATGAGCAGTTCTTC
TRBJ2-7	TRBV6-5	TRBD1	-	CASSPGTGKSYEQYF	TGTGCCAGCAGTCCCGGGACAGGGAAATCTTACGAGCAGTACTTC
TRBJ2-2	TRBV7-9	-	few	CASSPLGAAGELFF	TGTGCCAGCAGCCCGCTGGGGGCGGCCGGGGAGCTGTTTTTT
TRBJ2-7	TRBV10-2	-	-	CASSRMGNEQYF	TGCGCCAGCAGCCGAATGGGGAACGAGCAGTACTTC
TRBJ1-2	TRBV27	TRBD1	-	CASSPWTGGNYGYTF	TGTGCCAGCAGTCCTTGGACAGGGGGCAACTATGGCTACACCTTC
TRBJ1-2	TRBV1	-	few	CTSSLIAAQPNYGYTF	TGCACCAGCAGCCTGATTGCGGCCCAACCTAACTATGGCTACACCTTC
TRBJ2-1	TRBV4-1	TRBD2	-	CASSQPPSGSYEQFF	TGCGCCAGCAGCCAACCTCCTAGCGGGAGTTATGAGCAGTTCTTC
TRBJ2-7	TRBV28	-	-	CASSLRLYEQYF	TGTGCCAGCAGTTTACGCCTGTACGAGCAGTACTTC
TRBJ1-4	TRBV12-3/TRBV12-4	TRBD1	-	CASSPTGALNEKLFF	TGTGCCAGCAGCCCGACAGGGGCGTTAAATGAAAAACTGTTTTTT
TRBJ1-5	TRBV7-2	-	-	CASSLGLFSNQPQHF	TGTGCCAGCAGCTTAGGTCTGTTTAGCAATCAGCCCCAGCATTTT
TRBJ2-1	TRBV6-2/TRBV6-3	TRBD1	-	CASTTKRGTAARNEQFF	TGTGCCAGCACAACAAAAAGAGGGACAGCGGCCCGCAATGAGCAGTTCTTC
TRBJ2-5	TRBV3-1	-	few	CASSLPTEKTQYF	TGTGCCAGCAGCCTACCGACAGAAAAGACCCAGTACTTC
TRBJ2-1	TRBV20-1	-	few	CSARTGRLDDEQFF	TGCAGTGCTAGGACAGGGAGGCTTGACGATGAGCAGTTCTTC
TRBJ2-6	TRBV20-1	-	once	CSAWTDSGANVLTF	TGCAGTGCTTGGACAGACTCTGGGGCCAACGTCCTGACTTTC
TRBJ2-5	TRBV5-1	-	few	CASSLASFPQETQYF	TGCGCCAGCAGCTTGGCCAGCTTTCCCCAAGAGACCCAGTACTTC
TRBJ2-5	TRBV6-4	TRBD2	few	CASSEGRGYTQYF	TGTGCCAGCAGTGAGGGGCGGGGGTACACCCAGTACTTC
TRBJ2-2	TRBV20-1	-	few	CSAPNGATGELFF	TGCAGTGCTCCCAACGGAGCCACCGGGGAGCTGTTTTTT
TRBJ1-3	TRBV5-1	-	-	CASSLVGTDSGNTIYF	TGCGCCAGCAGCTTAGTCGGAACCGACTCTGGAAACACCATATATTTT